This T cell receptor beta chain emerged from a study of cytomegalovirus exposure and HLA in healthy donors. Concerning this clone: Antigen unknown.

The PCR used 60 Vbeta and 13 Jbeta primers. TCRdb's table, derived via immunoSEQ multiplex PCR, lists solely in-frame clones and lacks some. The sample holds about 120,000 clones, 65% to 80% seen once. Between the trimmed V and J ends, which lost 6 bases and 6 bases, there was a span of 8 bases. This CDR3 spans 11 amino acids. CDR1 and CDR2 (germline): MDHEN, SYDVKM. General study findings and limits: An apparent linkage of common viral pathogens to several of the most significant clusters emerged in a later analysis.

The sample taken for sequencing was PBMCs. The genes are TRBV28 and TRBJ1-2; D not resolved. This sequence was found in a man aged 35-49 years in good health and CMV-seropositive. CDR3 sequence reads: CASSPGDGYTF. The CDR3 bases are TGTGCCAGCAGCCCCGGGGATGGCTACACCTTC.